A single sample gave rise to the 5 T cell receptor beta chains below, sequenced in a study of T cell repertoires in cytomegalovirus infection. Using its own MiXCR run on the reads, TCRdb lists one record per CDR3 protein. The repertoire holds 300,000 to 450,000 distinct CDR3 sequences, with 15% to 20% as singletons. Specimen: PBMCs. The receptors come from a human donor in good health (CMV status not recorded). Some clones in this sample may be carry-over from other donors' samples.

The chain links TRBV28 to TRBJ1-5, with D tentatively TRBD1 (5 bases). This CDR3 is 15 amino acids long. V shed 7 bases and J shed 2 bases, with 15 bases lying between them. Germline CDR1 is MDHEN and CDR2 is SYDVKM. CDR3 protein: CASTLSGVGNQPQHF. For the CDR3, the DNA is TGTGCCAGCACCTTGTCGGGGGTGGGCAATCAGCCCCAGCATTTT.

This chain connects TRBV6-5 to TRBJ2-7; D may be TRBD1 (6 bases). Between the trimmed V and J ends, which lost 6 bases and 0 bases, there was a span of 12 bases. The CDR3 totals 14 residues. Germline V lookup: CDR1 MNHEY, CDR2 SVGAGI. The CDR3 DNA sequence: TGTGCCAGCAGCCGACAGGAGTACTCCTACGAGCAGTACTTC. Protein sequence: CASSRQEYSYEQYF.

The V gene is TRBV7-8, the J gene TRBJ2-7; possible D gene TRBD1, 5 bases. Germline V gene data show CDR1 as SGHVS and CDR2 as FQNEAQ. This CDR3 is built from 17 residues. V lost 1 base to trimming and J lost 1 base, with 17 bases between them. The CDR3 sequence: CASSLVPPGIVSYEQYF. The CDR3 DNA reads TGTGCCAGCAGCTTAGTCCCTCCAGGGATAGTATCCTACGAGCAGTACTTC.

The V and J genes are TRBV18 and TRBJ1-1; D is undetermined. Trimming left V 6 bases short and J 1 base short, with 12 bases between. The germline V gene encodes CDR1 KGHSH and CDR2 LQKENI. The CDR3 is 14 amino acids. The CDR3 spells CASSRSGANTEAFF. The CDR3 bases are TGTGCCAGCTCCCGCTCGGGCGCGAACACTGAAGCTTTCTTT.

This clonotype appeared a few times. The chain joins TRBV29-1 to TRBJ1-1; D unclear. This CDR3 comprises 14 residues. Germline values: CDR1 SQVTM, CDR2 ANQGSEA. Trimming pared 3 bases from V and 4 bases from J, leaving 15 bases between. CDR3 region: CSVELNGQFTEAFF. In DNA form, the CDR3 reads TGCAGCGTTGAGCTAAATGGGCAGTTCACTGAAGCTTTCTTT. The full variable domain, rest sourced from reference TRBV29-1 and TRBJ1-1, is SAVISQKPSRDICQRGTSLTIQCQVDSQVTMMFWYRQQPGQSLTLIATANQGSEATYESGFVIDKFPISRPNLTFSTLTVSNMSPEDSSIYLCSVELNGQFTEAFFGQGTRLTVV.